The entry below describes one TCR beta chain. Its antigen is currently unknown. It was with unique molecular identifiers that the TCRbeta library was prepared. TCRdb ran MiXCR on the PCR reads and lists one entry per CDR3 protein. The sample contains 550,000 to 800,000 distinct CDR3 sequences, around 14% of which appear only once. The length of the CDR3 is 13 residues. The V gene's germline CDR1 is DFQATT and CDR2 SNEGSKA (reference sequence). V was cut by 2 bases and J by 5 bases, with 12 bases left in between. This specimen belongs to a study of T-cell reconstitution after alpha-beta-depleted transplantation in children. Broader study findings: T cells produced anew were the main source of T-cell counts and diversity one year after transplant. By about two months after transplant, alpha-beta T cells reportedly arose from several hundred graft clones that had expanded.

The sequencing here drew on PBMCs, taken before TCRalphabeta/CD19-depleted stem cell transplant. This clonotype was obtained from a girl aged 2 to 10 with congenital amegakaryocytic thrombocytopenia, due to receive a stem cell transplant. This sequence joins TRBV20-1 and TRBJ1-1; tentatively, D is TRBD1 (5 bases). The CDR3 region is CSARHAGWTEAFF. The CDR3 region has the DNA TGCAGTGCTAGACATGCAGGGTGGACTGAAGCTTTCTTT.